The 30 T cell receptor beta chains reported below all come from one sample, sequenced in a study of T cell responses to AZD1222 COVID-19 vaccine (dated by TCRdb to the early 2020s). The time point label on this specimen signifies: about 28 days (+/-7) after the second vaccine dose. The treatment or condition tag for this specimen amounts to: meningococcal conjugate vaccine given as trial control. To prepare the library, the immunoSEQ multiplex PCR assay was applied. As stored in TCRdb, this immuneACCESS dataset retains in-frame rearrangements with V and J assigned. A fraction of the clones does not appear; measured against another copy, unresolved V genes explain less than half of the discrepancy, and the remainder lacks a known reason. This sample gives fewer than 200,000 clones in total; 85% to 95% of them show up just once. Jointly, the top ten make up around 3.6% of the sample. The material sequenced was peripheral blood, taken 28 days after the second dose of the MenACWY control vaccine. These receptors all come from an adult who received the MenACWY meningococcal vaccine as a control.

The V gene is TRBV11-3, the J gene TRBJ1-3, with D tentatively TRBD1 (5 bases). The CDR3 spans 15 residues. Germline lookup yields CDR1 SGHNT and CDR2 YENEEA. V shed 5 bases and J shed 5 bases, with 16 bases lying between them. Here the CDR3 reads CASSLPGPYRNTIYF. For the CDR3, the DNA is TGTGCCAGCAGCCTACCGGGACCCTACAGAAACACCATATATTTT.

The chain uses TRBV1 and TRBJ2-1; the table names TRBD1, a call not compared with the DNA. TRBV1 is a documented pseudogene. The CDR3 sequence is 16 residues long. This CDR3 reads CTSSQVYSRFLDEQFF. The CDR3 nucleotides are TGCACCAGCAGCCAAGTTTACAGTCGATTTTTGGATGAGCAGTTCTTC.

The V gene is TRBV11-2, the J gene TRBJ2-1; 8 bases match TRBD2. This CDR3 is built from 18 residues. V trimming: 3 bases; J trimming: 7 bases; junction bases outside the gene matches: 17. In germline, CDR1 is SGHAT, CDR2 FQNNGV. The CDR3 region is CASSLDETGTRGDNEQFF. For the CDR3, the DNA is TGTGCCAGCAGCTTGGACGAAACCGGGACTAGGGGAGATAATGAGCAGTTCTTC.

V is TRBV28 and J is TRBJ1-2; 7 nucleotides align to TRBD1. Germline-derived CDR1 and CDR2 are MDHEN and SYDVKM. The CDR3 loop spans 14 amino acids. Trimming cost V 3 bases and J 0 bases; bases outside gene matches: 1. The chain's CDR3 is CASSLGTANYGYTF. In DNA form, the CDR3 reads TGTGCCAGCAGTTTGGGGACAGCTAACTATGGCTACACCTTC.

Here the CDR3 DNA reads TGTGCCAGTAGTGGCAGGGAGGAGACCCAGTACTTC. Encoded protein: CASSGREETQYF. The rearrangement joins TRBV19 to TRBJ2-5; D possibly matches TRBD1 or TRBD2 (5 bases each). CDR1 and CDR2 from the germline V gene are LNHDA and SQIVND (reference sequence). This CDR3 spans 12 amino acids. Trimming took 5 bases from V and 5 from J, leaving 9 bases between them. Full variable domain (remainder filled in from reference TRBV19 and TRBJ2-5): DGGITQSPKYLFRKEGQNVTLSCEQNLNHDAMYWYRQDPGQGLRLIYYSQIVNDFQKGDIAEGYSVSREKKESFPLTVTSAQKNPTAFYLCASSGREETQYFGPGTRLLVL.

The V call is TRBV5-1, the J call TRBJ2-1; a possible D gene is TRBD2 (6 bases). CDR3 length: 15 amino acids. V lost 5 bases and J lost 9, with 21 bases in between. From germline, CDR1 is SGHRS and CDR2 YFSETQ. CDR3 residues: CASRQRPVGEAEQFF. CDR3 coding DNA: TGCGCCAGCAGACAGAGGCCGGTAGGGGAGGCTGAGCAGTTCTTC.

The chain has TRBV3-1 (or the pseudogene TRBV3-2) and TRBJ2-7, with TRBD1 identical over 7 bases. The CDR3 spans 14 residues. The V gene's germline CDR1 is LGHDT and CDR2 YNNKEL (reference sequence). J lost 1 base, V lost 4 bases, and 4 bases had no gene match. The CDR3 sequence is CASSLRDRSYEQYF. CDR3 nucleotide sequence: TGTGCCAGCAGCCTCCGGGACAGATCCTACGAGCAGTACTTC.

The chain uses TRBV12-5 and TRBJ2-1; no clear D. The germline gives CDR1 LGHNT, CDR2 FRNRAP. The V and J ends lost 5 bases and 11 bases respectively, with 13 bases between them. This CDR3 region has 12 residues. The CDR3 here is CASGTEGPQQFF. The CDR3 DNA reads TGTGCTAGTGGTACCGAAGGCCCCCAGCAGTTCTTC.

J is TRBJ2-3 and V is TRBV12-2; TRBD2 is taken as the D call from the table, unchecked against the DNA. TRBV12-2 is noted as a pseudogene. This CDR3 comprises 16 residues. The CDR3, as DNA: TGTGCAAGTCGCTCCCCCACGGGGGGAGGCACAGATACGCAGTATTTT. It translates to CASRSPTGGGTDTQYF.

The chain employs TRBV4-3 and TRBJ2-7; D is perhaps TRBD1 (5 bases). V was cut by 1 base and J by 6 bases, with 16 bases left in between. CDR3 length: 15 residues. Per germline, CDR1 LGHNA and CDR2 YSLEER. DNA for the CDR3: TGCGCCAGCAGCCAAGGGGTGGGGCGCGCAATCGAGCAGTACTTC. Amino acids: CASSQGVGRAIEQYF.

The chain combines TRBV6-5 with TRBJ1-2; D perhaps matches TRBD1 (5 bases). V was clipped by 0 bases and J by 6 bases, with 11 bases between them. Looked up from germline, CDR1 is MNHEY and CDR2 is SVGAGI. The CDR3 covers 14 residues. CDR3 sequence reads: CASSYSRGDHGYTF. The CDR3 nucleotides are TGTGCCAGCAGTTACTCGAGAGGGGACCATGGCTACACCTTC.

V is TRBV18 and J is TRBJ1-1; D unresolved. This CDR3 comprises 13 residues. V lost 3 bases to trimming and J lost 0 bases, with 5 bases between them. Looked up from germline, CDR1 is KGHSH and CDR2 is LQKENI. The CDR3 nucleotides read TGTGCCAGCTCACCGGCCTTGAACACTGAAGCTTTCTTT. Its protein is CASSPALNTEAFF.

The DNA of the CDR3 is TGTGCCAGCAGCGCAGACCTGGGGGGAAGAGGGGAGCTGTTTTTT. It translates to CASSADLGGRGELFF. The chain links TRBV9 to TRBJ2-2, with a possible D match to TRBD2 (6 bases). The CDR3 contains 15 residues. V lost 3 bases to trimming and J lost 8 bases, with 17 bases between them. The germline CDR1 and CDR2 sequences are SGDLS and YYNGEE.

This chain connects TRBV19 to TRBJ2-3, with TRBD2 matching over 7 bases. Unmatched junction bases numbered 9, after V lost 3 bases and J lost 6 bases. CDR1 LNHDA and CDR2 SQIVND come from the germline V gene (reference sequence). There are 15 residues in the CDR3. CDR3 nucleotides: TGTGCCAGTAGTATGTGGGGGAGGGCCGCTGATACGCAGTATTTT. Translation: CASSMWGRAADTQYF.

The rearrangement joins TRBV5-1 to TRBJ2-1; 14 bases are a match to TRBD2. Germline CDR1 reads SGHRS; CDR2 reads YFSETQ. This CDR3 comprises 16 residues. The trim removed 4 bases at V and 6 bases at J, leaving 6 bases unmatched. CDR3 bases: TGCGCCAGCAGCACCTCCGGGACTAGCGGGAGCAATGAGCAGTTCTTC. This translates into CASSTSGTSGSNEQFF.

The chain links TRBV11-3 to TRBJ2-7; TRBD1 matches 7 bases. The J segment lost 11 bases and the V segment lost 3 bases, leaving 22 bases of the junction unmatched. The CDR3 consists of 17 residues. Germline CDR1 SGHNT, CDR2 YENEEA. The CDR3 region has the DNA TGTGCCAGCAGCTTGACACTACTGGGTACAGGGGAGCCTCGGGAGTACTTC. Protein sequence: CASSLTLLGTGEPREYF.

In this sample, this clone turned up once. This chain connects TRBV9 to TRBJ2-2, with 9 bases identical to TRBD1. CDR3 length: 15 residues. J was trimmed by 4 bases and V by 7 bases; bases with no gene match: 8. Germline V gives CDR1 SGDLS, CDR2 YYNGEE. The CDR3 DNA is TGTGCCAGCGCGGGGACAGGGTGGGGCACCGGGGAGCTGTTTTTT. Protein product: CASAGTGWGTGELFF.

The CDR3 sequence: CASSSLGGRDEQFF. The CDR3 DNA is TGTGCCAGCAGCTCCCTTGGGGGACGCGATGAGCAGTTCTTC. This chain links TRBV7-3 with TRBJ2-1; either TRBD1 or TRBD2 may fit D (5 bases each). The V end lost 4 bases, the J end lost 8 bases, and 15 bases lay between the germline ends. Germline CDR1 and CDR2: SGHTA and FQGTGA. This CDR3 has 14 residues.

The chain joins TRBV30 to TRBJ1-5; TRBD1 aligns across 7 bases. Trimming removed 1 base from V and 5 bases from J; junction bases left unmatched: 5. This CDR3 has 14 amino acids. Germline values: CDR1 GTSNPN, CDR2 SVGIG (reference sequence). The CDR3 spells CAWSGQGGHQPQHF. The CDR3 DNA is TGTGCCTGGAGTGGCCAGGGGGGGCATCAGCCCCAGCATTTT.

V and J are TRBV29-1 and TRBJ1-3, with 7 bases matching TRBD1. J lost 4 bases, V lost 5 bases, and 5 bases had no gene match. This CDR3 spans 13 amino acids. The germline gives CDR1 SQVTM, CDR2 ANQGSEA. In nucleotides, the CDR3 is TGCAGCGTTCTCAGGGGGGACGGAAACACCATATATTTT. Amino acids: CSVLRGDGNTIYF. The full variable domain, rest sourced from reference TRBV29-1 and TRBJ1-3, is SAVISQKPSRDICQRGTSLTIQCQVDSQVTMMFWYRQQPGQSLTLIATANQGSEATYESGFVIDKFPISRPNLTFSTLTVSNMSPEDSSIYLCSVLRGDGNTIYFGEGSWLTVV.

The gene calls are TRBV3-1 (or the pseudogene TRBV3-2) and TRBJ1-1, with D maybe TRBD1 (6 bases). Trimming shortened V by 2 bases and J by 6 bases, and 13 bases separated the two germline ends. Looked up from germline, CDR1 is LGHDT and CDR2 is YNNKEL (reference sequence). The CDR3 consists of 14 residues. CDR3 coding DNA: TGTGCCAGCAGCCAACCCTCCAGGGGTTCTGAAGCTTTCTTT. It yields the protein CASSQPSRGSEAFF.

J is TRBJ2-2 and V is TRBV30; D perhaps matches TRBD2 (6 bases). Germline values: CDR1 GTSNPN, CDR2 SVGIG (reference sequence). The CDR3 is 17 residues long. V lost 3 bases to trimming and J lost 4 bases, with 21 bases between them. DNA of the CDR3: TGTGCCTGGAGCCCGGGGGAGTCAGGGTCAATCACCGGGGAGCTGTTTTTT. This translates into CAWSPGESGSITGELFF.

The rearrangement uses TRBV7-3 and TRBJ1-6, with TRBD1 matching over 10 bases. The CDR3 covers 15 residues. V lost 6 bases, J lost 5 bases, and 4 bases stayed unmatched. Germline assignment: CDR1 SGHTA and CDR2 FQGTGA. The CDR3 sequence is CASRTGTGDNSPLHF. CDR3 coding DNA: TGTGCCAGCAGAACCGGGACAGGGGATAATTCACCCCTCCACTTT.

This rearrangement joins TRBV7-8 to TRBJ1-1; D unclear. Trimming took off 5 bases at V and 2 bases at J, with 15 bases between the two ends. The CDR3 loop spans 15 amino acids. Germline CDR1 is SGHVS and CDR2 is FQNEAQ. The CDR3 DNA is TGTGCCAGCAGCCGAGAGGCCAGGATAAACACTGAAGCTTTCTTT. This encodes CASSREARINTEAFF.

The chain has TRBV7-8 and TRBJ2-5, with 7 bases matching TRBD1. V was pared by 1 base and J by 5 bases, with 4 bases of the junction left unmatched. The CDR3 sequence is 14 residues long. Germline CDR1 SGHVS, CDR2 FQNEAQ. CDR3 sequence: CASSLGVGGETQYF. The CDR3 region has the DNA TGTGCCAGCAGCTTAGGGGTAGGGGGCGAGACCCAGTACTTC.

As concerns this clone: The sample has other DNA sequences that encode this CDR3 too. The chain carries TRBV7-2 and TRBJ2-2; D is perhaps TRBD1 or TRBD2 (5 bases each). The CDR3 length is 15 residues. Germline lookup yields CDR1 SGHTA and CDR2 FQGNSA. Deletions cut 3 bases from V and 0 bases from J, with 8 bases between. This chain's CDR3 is CASSLGPANTGELFF. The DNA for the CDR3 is TGTGCCAGCAGCTTGGGACCAGCGAACACCGGGGAGCTGTTTTTT.

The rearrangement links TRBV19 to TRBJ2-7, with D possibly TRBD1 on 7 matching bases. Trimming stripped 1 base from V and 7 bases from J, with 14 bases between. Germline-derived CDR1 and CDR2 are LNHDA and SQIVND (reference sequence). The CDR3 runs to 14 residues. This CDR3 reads CASSIGGGGGEQYF. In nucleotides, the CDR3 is TGTGCCAGTAGTATAGGCGGAGGGGGCGGGGAGCAGTACTTC.

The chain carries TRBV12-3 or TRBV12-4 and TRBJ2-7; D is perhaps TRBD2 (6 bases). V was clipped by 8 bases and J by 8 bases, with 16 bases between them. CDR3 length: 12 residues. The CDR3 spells CASLEAGLKQYF. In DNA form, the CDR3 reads TGTGCCAGCCTGGAGGCGGGACTCAAGCAGTACTTC.

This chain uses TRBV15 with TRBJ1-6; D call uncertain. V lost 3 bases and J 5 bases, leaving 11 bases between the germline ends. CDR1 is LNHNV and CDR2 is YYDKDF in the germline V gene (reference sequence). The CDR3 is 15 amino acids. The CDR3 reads CATSRPPGHNSPLHF. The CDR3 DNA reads TGTGCCACCAGCAGGCCGCCAGGTCATAATTCACCCCTCCACTTT. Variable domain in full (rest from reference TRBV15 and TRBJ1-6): DAMVIQNPRYQVTQFGKPVTLSCSQTLNHNVMYWYQQKSSQAPKLLFHYYDKDFNNEADTPDNFQSRRPNTSFCFLDIRSPGLGDTAMYLCATSRPPGHNSPLHFGNGTRLTVT.

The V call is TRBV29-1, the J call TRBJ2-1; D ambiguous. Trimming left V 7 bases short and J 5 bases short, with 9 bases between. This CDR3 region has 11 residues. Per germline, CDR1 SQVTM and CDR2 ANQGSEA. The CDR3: CSGPEDNEQFF. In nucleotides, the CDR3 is TGCAGCGGCCCTGAGGACAATGAGCAGTTCTTC.